This TCR beta chain was profiled in a study of cytomegalovirus exposure and HLA in healthy donors (dated by TCRdb to the late 2010s). Study-level background: According to an earlier analysis of 587 of the donors, 150 million to 200 million T cells yielded some 110 million unique TCR beta sequences and about 300 Gb of sequence data. The number of donors typed differed by locus, with about 620-630 for A, B, C, DRB1 and DQB1, around 520 for DQA1, 600 to 610 for DPA1, and 472 for DPB1. Both class I and class II loci were covered by HLA typing, at four-digit resolution. To decide whether each TCR beta V gene segment behaved as functional or pseudogenic, an earlier analysis of approximately 620 of the donors relied on high-throughput TCR beta sequencing. Across about 380 genotyped donors of the cohort, an average of about 240,000 unique TCR beta nucleotide sequences per donor were sequenced, and roughly a sixth of those sequences were non-productive. In addition to the first cohort of 650 to 800 subjects, a separate validation cohort of approximately 130 different subjects was used. Four or five DR-DQ haplotypes were handled as single units for association and clustering because linkage in the cohort was strong. Every discovery cohort repertoire had been produced on one sequencing platform. The study profiled the T cell repertoires of some 610 subjects by immunosequencing and related them to cytomegalovirus serostatus. Roughly 300 gigabases of sequencing data and tens of millions of unique TCR sequences were included in an early release covering about 700 HLA-typed donors. To predict cytomegalovirus infection status, the study brought together high-throughput TCR immunosequencing, statistical association of individual TCRs with disease status, and machine learning. Alongside the repertoire data, information on donor age, sex, ethnicity and CMV serostatus was compiled. In a later analysis, previously published TCR beta repertoires from 666 donors were re-analyzed and high-resolution HLA genotyping was added so that TCR occurrence patterns could be studied. The study aimed to test whether signatures of past pathogen exposure could be identified by cataloging public T cell receptors. Genome-wide SNP genotypes for about 55% of the roughly 670 donors were used in a later genetic analysis, which treated that subset as a discovery cohort. The later analysis used no new phenotypic data to find candidate immune exposures, relying instead on TCR beta sequences and their occurrence across donors. Among the roughly 380 genotyped donors, 81% belonged to the genetic ancestry cluster associated with self-reported Caucasian donors.

Receptors were amplified or captured by the immunoSEQ multiplex PCR assay. For the multiplex PCR, a mixture combining 60 forward primers for TCR Vbeta segments and 13 reverse primers for TCR Jbeta segments was used. Amplification of the CDR3 region of rearranged TCR beta genes was performed with a multiplex PCR assay on genomic DNA. Amplified TCR beta libraries were sequenced as 87-base-pair reads on the Illumina HiSeq System. From the authors' description of their analysis: In a later analysis, tens of millions of unique TCR beta chains were counted across the approximately 670 repertoires, and about 10 million of these chains were shared by at least two donors. To remove PCR and sequencing errors, raw reads were error-corrected and collapsed into unique sequences using a nearest-neighbor algorithm that merged closely related sequences. To assign V, D and J gene segments, CDR3 sequences were aligned to IMGT reference sequences. For a sequence to be retained, at least a six-nucleotide match to both a V gene segment and a J gene segment was required. Rearrangements were classified as productive when the CDR3 lacked stop codons and remained in frame with V and J, and all other rearrangements were classified as non-productive. Following IMGT convention, CDR3 was defined as the stretch from the second conserved V-encoded cysteine to the conserved J-encoded phenylalanine. In an earlier analysis of approximately 590 of the donors, sequences lacking an unambiguous match to a single V gene segment were excluded. An earlier analysis of some 610 of the donors called V segments functional above 56.7% productive rearrangements and segregating when the between-donor standard deviation exceeded 5%. A statistical classification framework was built to diagnose cytomegalovirus status from the catalog of TCR beta chain sequences. In a later analysis, TCR nucleotide sequences were compared against IMGT/GENE-DB human TR gene sequences so that V and J genes could be assigned. Using the TCRdist pipeline, a later analysis assigned CDR3 sequences along with most-parsimonious VDJ recombination scenarios. A later analysis defined each TCR beta chain by its CDR3 amino acid sequence plus V-gene family, and excluded reads lacking a unique V-gene family. A later analysis removed several hundred highly shared, low-generation-probability nucleotide sequences to deal with suspected cross-contamination and a sequencing artifact. A later analysis calculated a clonal expansion index for each public chain from normalized within-repertoire ranks of inferred template counts. In a later analysis, generation probabilities were computed with a VDJ recombination model fitted to out-of-frame rearrangements, and the resulting probabilities were checked against IGoR. Hypergeometric tests were used in a later analysis to score TCR-TCR, TCR-HLA and TCR-CMV co-occurrence, with a repertoire-size bias correction applied to the TCR pairs. False discovery rates were estimated in a later analysis by permuting HLA or CMV assignments 20 times. In a later analysis, co-occurring TCRs were grouped with DBSCAN, and TCRdist sequence similarity was added when clustering was performed within HLA-allele-positive subsets. For co-occurrence clustering, repertoires with fewer than 30,000 or more than 120,000 public chains were excluded, along with five repertoires with anomalous nucleotide sharing. Not all clones reach the TCRdb copy of this immuneACCESS table, which keeps in-frame sequences only. Checked studies attribute under half of the gap to unresolved V genes and leave the rest unexplained. The D gene and trimming were derived from the DNA, and the V and J assignments and clone size from that table. Across this sample there are about 160,000 clones, with around four fifths seen only once. The ten largest make up about 10% of the sample.

The germline V gene sets CDR1 to MGHDK and CDR2 to SYGVNS. Unmatched junction bases come to 5, with V trimmed by 0 bases and J by 9 bases. The CDR3 holds 17 amino acids from the cysteine to the phenylalanine. Just the 51-base CDR3 DNA is kept, in frame starting at base 1. Results the study describes overall, beyond this receptor: A later analysis found that HLA-associated TCR beta chains were more clonally expanded and had lower generation probabilities than equally common non-associated chains. Because HLA typing was missing for some donors at each locus, association tests included only the typed subset. A later analysis found that most CMV-associated TCR beta chains appeared HLA-restricted, with HLA associations seemingly driven largely by CMV exposure. A later genetic analysis associated a missense DCLRE1C variant with V-gene and J-gene trimming of TCR beta chains, and an independent cohort replicated the association. In the study, about 150 TCR beta chains were listed as associated with cytomegalovirus. In vitro tests confirmed that three of the cytomegalovirus-associated TCR beta chains recognize cytomegalovirus antigens. Correlated functional status among segregating V segments might reflect linkage disequilibrium, but an unknown experimental factor could not be ruled out. A further reported finding was that TCR beta sequences accurately predicted the HLA-A and HLA-B alleles for most subjects in the first cohort. In a later genetic analysis, fewer N-insertions in productive TCRs were reported among donors in an Asian-associated ancestry cluster than the roughly 640-donor mean. When HLA alleles, especially DR and DQ, strongly co-occurred, attributing TCR associations to individual alleles was difficult. Presence/absence analyses assumed roughly uniform sequencing depth across donors, an assumption that may not hold. Across donors, most TCR sequences were observed very rarely, whereas some public TCRs were present in many individuals. Over 15 rarely observed V segments, including chromosome 9 orphons, were excluded from the earlier analysis of about 610 of the donors because counts were too low. A later analysis found that TCR association rates varied across HLA loci, with DRB1 alleles showing the most associated TCRs and HLA-C alleles the fewest. Some IMGT-functional V segments, including TRBV6-2 and TRBV6-3, could not be distinguished by the 87-base-pair reads and were therefore excluded. The authors suggested that the approach could potentially be extended to other disease states and immunological phenotypes. For the cohort, immune exposure information was limited to CMV serostatus. In a later analysis, several top co-occurrence clusters were reported to appear linked to parvovirus B19, influenza, CMV and Epstein-Barr virus. The cohort was sequenced for TCR beta chains only, and without alpha or paired-chain data the features that could be detected were limited. In a later analysis, around 17,000 TCR beta sequences were associated with specific HLA alleles at a false discovery rate of 0.05. In an earlier analysis of approximately 600 of the donors, most TCR beta V segments were observed in productive rearrangements about 87% or about 30% of the time, broadly matching IMGT annotations. A group of highly shared sequence variants was considered likely to be a technical artifact of the sequencing pipeline. In both the original and validation cohorts, the classifier was reported to diagnose cytomegalovirus status with high specificity and sensitivity.

In regard to this clone: Its antigen is still unknown. No base qualities exist here, and no much larger clone lies one base off it.

The cohort comprised some 730 healthy bone marrow donors. Cohort members were all nominally healthy when sampled, although unrecorded immune exposures were likely present. The donor was CMV seropositive and was included in the group of 250 to 350 seropositive cohort members. A peripheral blood sample was provided by each donor, and peripheral blood mononuclear cells were used for TCR beta sequencing. Genomic DNA was extracted from the blood cell samples with the Qiagen DNeasy Blood Extraction Kit. The TCR originated in a man aged 50 to 59 in good health and CMV-seropositive. Material: PBMCs. The V and J segments used are TRBV25-1 and TRBJ2-1, and TRBD2 aligns with 16 junction nucleotides. Here the CDR3 is given as CASSEYGTSGGAFEQFF. At the DNA level, the sequence is TGTGCCAGCAGTGAATACGGGACTAGCGGGGGGGCCTTTGAGCAGTTCTTC.